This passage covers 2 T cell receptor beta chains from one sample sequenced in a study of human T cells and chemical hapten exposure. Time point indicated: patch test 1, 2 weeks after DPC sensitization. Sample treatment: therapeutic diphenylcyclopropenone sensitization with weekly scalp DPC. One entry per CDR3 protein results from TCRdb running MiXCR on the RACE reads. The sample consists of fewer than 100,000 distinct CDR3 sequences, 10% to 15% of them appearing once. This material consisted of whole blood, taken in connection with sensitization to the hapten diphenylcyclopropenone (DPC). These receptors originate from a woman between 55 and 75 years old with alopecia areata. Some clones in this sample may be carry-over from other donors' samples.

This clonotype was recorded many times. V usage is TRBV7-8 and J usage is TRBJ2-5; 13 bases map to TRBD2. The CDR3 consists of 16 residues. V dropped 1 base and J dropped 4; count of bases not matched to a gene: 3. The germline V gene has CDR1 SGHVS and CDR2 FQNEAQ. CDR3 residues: CASSLDTSGGAETQYF. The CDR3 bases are TGTGCCAGCAGCTTAGACACTAGCGGGGGGGCAGAGACCCAGTACTTC.

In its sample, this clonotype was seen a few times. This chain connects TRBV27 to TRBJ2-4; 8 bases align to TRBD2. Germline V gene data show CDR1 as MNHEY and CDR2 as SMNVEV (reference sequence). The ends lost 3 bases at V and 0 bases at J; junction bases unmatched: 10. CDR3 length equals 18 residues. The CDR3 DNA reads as TGTGCCAGCAGTTTCGGGGTTAGCGGGACCCTAGCCAAAAACATTCAGTACTTC. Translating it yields CASSFGVSGTLAKNIQYF.